What follows are 13 T cell receptor beta chains derived from one specimen sequenced in a study of T cells in women clearing cervical HPV infection. Sequencing was performed with immunoSEQ multiplex PCR; in TCRdb, only in-frame clones are kept and a portion is missing. Its table lists more than 15,000 clones. The material sequenced was blood buffy coat. The receptor set was obtained from a woman between 18 and 70 years old with a cervical HPV16 infection that either progressed to CIN3+ or cleared (not recorded which).

Notes on this clone: The missing CDR3 end, 3 residues past where the read stops, is filled in from the germline J gene. The chain recombines TRBV20-1 with TRBJ2-7, with 7 bases matching TRBD1. The length of the CDR3 is 13 residues. Germline CDR1 DFQATT, CDR2 SNEGSKA (reference sequence). Trimming removed 5 bases from V and 0 bases from J; junction bases left unmatched: 4. The CDR3 region is CSAHRDSSYEQYF. The CDR3 bases that were read are TGCAGTGCTCATCGGGACAGCTCCTACGAG.

As regards this clone: The DNA ends 3 residues before the CDR3 does, and the rest of the CDR3 is filled in from the germline J gene. The gene calls are TRBV5-1 and TRBJ1-6; 7 bases are a match to TRBD1. CDR1 SGHRS and CDR2 YFSETQ come from the germline V gene. This CDR3 has 16 amino acids. After removal of 0 bases from V and 6 bases from J, the junction contained 6 bases not matched to a gene. This chain's CDR3 is CASSLGQGVGNSPLHF. The CDR3 bases that were read are TGCGCCAGCAGCTTGGGACAGGGAGTGGGTAATTCACCC.

Regarding this clone: The read ends 3 residues before the CDR3 terminus; that terminus is restored from the germline J gene. This chain joins TRBV20-1 and TRBJ2-1; 7 positions match TRBD2. The CDR3 length is 13 residues. Germline V CDR1 and CDR2: DFQATT, SNEGSKA (reference sequence). The junction had 5 bases not matched to a gene; V was cut back by 6 bases and J by 3 bases. CDR3 DNA (partial): TGCAGTGCAAGGGCTAGCGGCTACAATGAG. Protein: CSARASGYNE. The CDR3, in full, reads CSARASGYNEQFF.

A note on this clone: Read coverage stops 3 residues before the CDR3 terminus; the germline J gene supplies the remainder. The chain recombines TRBV14 with TRBJ2-7; 9 positions agree with TRBD1. From germline, CDR1 is SGHDN and CDR2 FVKESK. V was pared by 5 bases and J by 2 bases, with 7 bases of the junction left unmatched. This CDR3 contains 15 residues. The CDR3: CASSSGTGHAYEQYF. The CDR3 DNA, read in part, is TGTGCCAGCAGCTCCGGGACAGGGCATGCCTACGAG.

As regards this clone: The sequenced fragment ends 3 residues before the CDR3 boundary, so the rest is inferred from the germline J gene. The chain uses TRBV5-1 and TRBJ2-2, with 8 bases lining up with TRBD2. Germline CDR1 SGHRS, CDR2 YFSETQ. The CDR3 is 15 residues long. V lost 4 bases to trimming and J lost 2 bases; unmatched junction nucleotides: 4. This chain's CDR3 is CASSVTSGNTGELFF. The CDR3 bases that were read are TGCGCCAGCAGCGTTACTAGCGGAAACACCGGGGAG.

By frequency, this clone is medium-sized. From the germline J gene comes the end of the CDR3, since the read stops 3 residues before it. The rearrangement joins TRBV5-5 to TRBJ2-4, with D perhaps TRBD2 (5 bases). Germline values: CDR1 SGHKS, CDR2 YYEKEE (reference sequence). The CDR3 consists of 14 residues. With 5 bases removed from V and 1 base from J, the gap between germline ends came to 10 bases. Partial CDR3 DNA: TGTGCCAGCAGATCGGACTGGGCCAAAAACATT. The encoded protein is CASRSDWAKNI. The full CDR3 protein is CASRSDWAKNIQYF.

In regard to this clone: From the germline J gene comes the end of the CDR3, since the read stops 3 residues before it. The chain recombines TRBV12-3 or TRBV12-4 with TRBJ1-5; TRBD1 might be the D (6 bases). This CDR3 has 15 amino acids. The V gene lost 3 bases and the J gene lost 6 bases, with 15 bases spanning the gap. CDR3 DNA, as far as it was read: TGTGCCAGCAGTTTTAATGTTGCAGGGGTTCAGCCC. It specifies CASSFNVAGVQP. The CDR3 as a whole reads CASSFNVAGVQPQHF.

Points on this clone: The read falls 3 residues short of the CDR3 end, and the missing part is taken from the germline J gene. The chain has TRBV5-1 and TRBJ2-7, with a weak D call TRBD2 (7 bases). V lost 0 bases, J lost 2 bases, and 15 bases lay in between. Per germline, CDR1 SGHRS and CDR2 YFSETQ. CDR3 length equals 16 residues. Here the CDR3 reads CASSLGSQGGAYEQYF. The CDR3 DNA, read in part, is TGCGCCAGCAGCTTGGGTTCCCAAGGGGGGGCCTACGAG.

Incomplete CDR3 DNA: TGCGCCAGCAGCTGGACAGGGCCGAACACTGAA. It codes for CASSWTGPNTE. The complete CDR3 protein is CASSWTGPNTEAFF. The chain links TRBV5-1 to TRBJ1-1; 8 nucleotides line up with TRBD1. The read halts 3 residues ahead of the CDR3 end, with the missing end drawn from the germline J gene. The junction had 2 bases not matched to a gene; V was cut back by 3 bases and J by 1 base. The CDR3 runs 14 residues. Germline assignment: CDR1 SGHRS and CDR2 YFSETQ.

On this clone: With the read ending 3 residues before the CDR3 end, the germline J gene is used to fill in that end. This chain connects TRBV19 to TRBJ1-1; 8 bases align to TRBD1. The CDR3 has 14 residues. Germline CDR1 reads LNHDA; CDR2 reads SQIVND (reference sequence). The J segment lost 4 bases and the V segment lost 3 bases, leaving 4 bases of the junction unmatched. CDR3 bases read: TGTGCCAGTAGTATGGCCGGGACAGGCACTGAA. This codes for CASSMAGTGTE. The full CDR3 is CASSMAGTGTEAFF.

Of note for this clone: The sequence runs out 3 residues before the end of the CDR3; the remainder is reconstructed from the germline J gene. The chain uses TRBV20-1 and TRBJ1-2; 7 nucleotides align to TRBD1. CDR3 length: 14 residues. The trim removed 3 bases at V and 3 bases at J, leaving 7 bases unmatched. CDR1 is DFQATT and CDR2 is SNEGSKA in the germline V gene (reference sequence). The CDR3 spells CSASVPGQYYGYTF. Incomplete CDR3 DNA: TGCAGTGCTAGTGTCCCGGGACAGTACTATGGC.

Remarks on this clone: The CDR3 end is not reached by the read, which stops 3 residues before it; the germline J gene fills it in. The rearrangement links TRBV30 to TRBJ2-5; 7 bases agree with TRBD1. This CDR3 is built from 14 residues. The germline V gene has CDR1 GTSNPN and CDR2 SVGIG (reference sequence). The junction had 11 bases not matched to a gene; V was cut back by 5 bases and J by 5 bases. The CDR3 DNA, read in part, is TGTGCCTGGGCTCCCCAAGGGGGCCGGGAGACC. This encodes CAWAPQGGRET. The complete CDR3 sequence is CAWAPQGGRETQYF.

By frequency, this clone is medium-sized. From the germline J gene comes the end of the CDR3, since the read stops 3 residues before it. The genes are TRBV19 and TRBJ1-2; weak D call: TRBD1 (5 bases). The CDR3 has 15 residues. The germline gives CDR1 LNHDA, CDR2 SQIVND (reference sequence). Trimming took off 5 bases at V and 7 bases at J, with 20 bases between the two ends. CDR3 loop: CASSSRTGVMGGYTF. The part of the CDR3 DNA that was read is TGTGCCAGTAGTTCCCGGACGGGGGTTATGGGTGGC.